The clone carrying this T cell receptor beta chain has just one count. Sequencing used immunoSEQ multiplex PCR; TCRdb keeps in-frame clones, though not all of them. In the table there are 150,000 to 200,000 clones, around 82% of which are singletons. Germline values: CDR1 WNHNN, CDR2 SYGVQD (reference sequence). The CDR3 is 17 residues long. J was trimmed by 3 bases and V by 6 bases; bases with no gene match: 6. This entry is derived from a study of blood T cell repertoires in COVID-19. The sequence derives from a woman aged 50 to 65 with acute COVID-19. The sequencing sample was made of PBMCs or T cells enriched from blood (not recorded which). The rearrangement joins TRBV10-1 to TRBJ2-2; 14 nucleotides agree with TRBD2. DNA of the CDR3: TGCGCCAGCAGGGGAGGACTAGCGGGGGGTCACACCGGGGAGCTGTTTTTT. Protein: CASRGGLAGGHTGELFF.